Shown below are 15 T cell receptor beta chains from a single sample sequenced in a study of blood T cell repertoires in COVID-19 (dated by TCRdb to the early 2020s). Library preparation employed the immunoSEQ multiplex PCR assay. TCRdb provides this immuneACCESS table in a form limited to in-frame rearrangements. Some clones are lacking; in checked studies, under half of them reflect an unresolved V gene, and why the rest are absent is not known. The sample profile shows a few hundred thousand clones; around 82% of them were found once. Approximately 7.4% of the sample rests with the top ten. Sequencing was carried out using PBMCs or T cells enriched from blood (not recorded which). The receptor set was obtained from a woman between 35 and 50 years old with acute COVID-19.

The chain carries TRBV27 and TRBJ1-6; a possible D gene is TRBD1 (5 bases). V gave up 2 bases and J gave up 11 bases, with 7 bases separating them. Germline CDR1 is MNHEY and CDR2 is SMNVEV (reference sequence). The CDR3 has 12 residues. CDR3 loop: CASSLAGAPLHF. In nucleotides, the CDR3 is TGTGCCAGCAGTTTAGCGGGGGCACCCCTCCACTTT.

CDR3 sequence (DNA): TGTGCCAGCAGTTTAGGGCTAGCGGGAAGGAGAGGAGAGACCCAGTACTTC. It translates to CASSLGLAGRRGETQYF. This chain uses TRBV28 with TRBJ2-5, with 9 bases identical to TRBD2. V gave up 2 bases and J gave up 4 bases; unmatched junction bases: 11. The length of the CDR3 is 17 residues. Germline CDR1 is MDHEN and CDR2 is SYDVKM.

The chain couples TRBV12-3 or TRBV12-4 to TRBJ1-1; 8 bases fit TRBD1. V dropped 10 bases and J dropped 5; count of bases not matched to a gene: 9. The CDR3 has 13 amino acids. The CDR3 nucleotides are TGTGCCAACCAATACCGGGACAGGACTGAAGCTTTCTTT. Amino acid sequence: CANQYRDRTEAFF.

This chain joins TRBV28 and TRBJ1-6; 7 nucleotides match TRBD1. The CDR3 runs 14 residues. J was trimmed by 10 bases and V by 6 bases; bases with no gene match: 9. Germline CDR1 is MDHEN and CDR2 is SYDVKM. This CDR3 is CASRTTGSGSPLHF. The CDR3 coding sequence is TGTGCCAGCAGGACGACAGGGAGCGGATCACCCCTCCACTTT.

This clone was seen more than once but under ten times. The chain couples TRBV6-5 to TRBJ1-5; possible D gene TRBD1, 5 bases. The CDR3 runs to 14 residues. Trimming stripped 10 bases from V and 3 bases from J, with 16 bases between. The germline gives CDR1 MNHEY, CDR2 SVGAGI. For the CDR3, the DNA is TGTGCCACGTCAAAAGGGGTATACAATCAGCCCCAGCATTTT. Translating gives CATSKGVYNQPQHF.

This clone was counted between two and nine times. The chain couples TRBV2 to TRBJ1-1; no firm D call. Germline CDR1 SNHLY, CDR2 FYNNEI. The CDR3 spans 13 residues. V was shortened by 5 bases and J by 7 bases, with 14 bases between the two germline ends. CDR3 protein: CASSSTYRYEAFF. For the CDR3, the DNA is TGTGCCAGCAGTTCGACATACCGATATGAAGCTTTCTTT.

V gene TRBV5-1 combines with J gene TRBJ2-5, with TRBD2 matching 8 bases. Germline lookup yields CDR1 SGHRS and CDR2 YFSETQ. This CDR3 has 16 amino acids. The ends lost 4 bases at V and 2 bases at J; junction bases unmatched: 10. The CDR3 protein is CASSRSGLAGQETQYF. The CDR3 DNA reads TGCGCCAGCAGCCGAAGTGGACTAGCAGGACAAGAGACCCAGTACTTC.

This rearrangement joins TRBV2 to TRBJ2-7, with TRBD1 identical over 8 bases. V trimming: 6 bases; J trimming: 0 bases; junction bases outside the gene matches: 13. Germline CDR1 SNHLY, CDR2 FYNNEI. The CDR3 consists of 17 residues. CDR3 residues: CASRRSWTGTSSYEQYF. For the CDR3, the DNA is TGTGCCAGCAGGCGATCCTGGACAGGGACCAGCTCCTACGAGCAGTACTTC.

The chain couples TRBV18 to TRBJ1-1; D not certain. This CDR3 is 16 amino acids long. Germline values: CDR1 KGHSH, CDR2 LQKENI. V was cut by 3 bases and J by 1 base, with 15 bases left in between. The DNA for the CDR3 is TGTGCCAGCTCACCTCTAAATAGAGGAACGAACACTGAAGCTTTCTTT. It specifies CASSPLNRGTNTEAFF.

This chain uses TRBV7-9 with TRBJ1-4, with 7 bases identical to TRBD1. The CDR3 covers 12 residues. The germline CDR1 and CDR2 sequences are SEHNR and FQNEAQ (reference sequence). Trimming removed 3 bases from V and 10 bases from J; junction bases left unmatched: 2. The CDR3 coding sequence is TGTGCCAGCAGCTTCCAGGGGGGAAAACTGTTTTTT. Translated: CASSFQGGKLFF. Variable domain in full (rest from reference TRBV7-9 and TRBJ1-4): DTGVSQNPRHKITKRGQNVTFRCDPISEHNRLYWYRQTLGQGPEFLTYFQNEAQLEKSRLLSDRFSAERPKGSFSTLEIQRTEQGDSAMYLCASSFQGGKLFFGSGTQLSVL.

The rearrangement links TRBV24-1 to TRBJ2-5; D ambiguous. Germline CDR1 is KGHDR and CDR2 is SFDVKD. Trimming pared 5 bases from V and 4 bases from J, leaving 16 bases between. The CDR3 runs to 15 residues. The CDR3 DNA follows: TGTGCCACCAGTGTCCCGCAGCGCCCGCCAGAGACCCAGTACTTC. It specifies CATSVPQRPPETQYF.

The chain links TRBV7-9 to TRBJ1-1; TRBD1 matches 11 bases. V lost 5 bases, J lost 0 bases, and 8 bases stayed unmatched. The germline V gene has CDR1 SEHNR and CDR2 FQNEAQ (reference sequence). This CDR3 region has 17 residues. CDR3 sequence (DNA): TGTGCCAGCAGCCCAAGGACAGGGGGCTCGATGAACACTGAAGCTTTCTTT. Residues: CASSPRTGGSMNTEAFF. Full variable domain (outside the CDR3, taken from reference TRBV7-9 and TRBJ1-1): DTGVSQNPRHKITKRGQNVTFRCDPISEHNRLYWYRQTLGQGPEFLTYFQNEAQLEKSRLLSDRFSAERPKGSFSTLEIQRTEQGDSAMYLCASSPRTGGSMNTEAFFGQGTRLTVV.

V is TRBV15 and J is TRBJ1-1, with D possibly being TRBD1 (5 bases). Germline assignment: CDR1 LNHNV and CDR2 YYDKDF (reference sequence). The CDR3 runs to 13 residues. Trimming removed 1 base from V and 4 bases from J, with 7 bases in between. DNA for the CDR3: TGTGCCACCAGCAGAGTCGGGGGCACTGAAGCTTTCTTT. Its translation is CATSRVGGTEAFF.

This chain uses TRBV28 with TRBJ1-2; D not certain. Germline V gene data show CDR1 as MDHEN and CDR2 as SYDVKM. Trimming left V 2 bases short and J 4 bases short, with 5 bases between. The CDR3 is 12 residues long. The CDR3 DNA follows: TGTGCCAGCAGTTTAAGGAGCTATGGCTACACCTTC. It yields the protein CASSLRSYGYTF.

This clone was counted a single time. This chain links TRBV18 with TRBJ1-5, with D hard to call. CDR1 is KGHSH, CDR2 LQKENI, per germline. This CDR3 contains 13 residues. V lost 6 bases, J lost 5 bases, and 11 bases lay in between. CDR3 loop: CASSPTGDQPQHF. The CDR3 region has the DNA TGTGCCAGCTCCCCAACCGGAGATCAGCCCCAGCATTTT.